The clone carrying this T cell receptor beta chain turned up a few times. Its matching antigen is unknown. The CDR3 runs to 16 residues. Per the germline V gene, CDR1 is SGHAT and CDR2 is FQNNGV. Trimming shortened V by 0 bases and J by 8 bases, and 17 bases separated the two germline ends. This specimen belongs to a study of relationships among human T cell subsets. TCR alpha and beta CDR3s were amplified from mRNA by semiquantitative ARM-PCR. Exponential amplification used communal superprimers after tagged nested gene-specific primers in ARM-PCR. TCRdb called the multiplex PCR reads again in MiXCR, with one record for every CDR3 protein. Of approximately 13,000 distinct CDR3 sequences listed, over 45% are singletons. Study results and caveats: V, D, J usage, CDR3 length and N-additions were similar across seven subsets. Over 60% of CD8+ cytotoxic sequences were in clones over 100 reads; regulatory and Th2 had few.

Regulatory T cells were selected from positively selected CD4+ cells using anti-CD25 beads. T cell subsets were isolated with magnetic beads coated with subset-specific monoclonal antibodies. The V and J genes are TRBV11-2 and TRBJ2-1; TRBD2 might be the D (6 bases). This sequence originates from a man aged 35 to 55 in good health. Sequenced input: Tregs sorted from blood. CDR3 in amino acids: CASSLEVFGRRDEQFF. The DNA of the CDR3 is TGTGCCAGCAGCTTAGAGGTATTCGGGCGGAGGGATGAGCAGTTCTTC. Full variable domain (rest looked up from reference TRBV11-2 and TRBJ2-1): EAGVAQSPRYKIIEKRQSVAFWCNPISGHATLYWYQQILGQGPKLLIQFQNNGVVDDSQLPKDRFSAERLKGVDSTLKIQPAKLEDSAVYLCASSLEVFGRRDEQFFGPGTRLTVL.